This T cell receptor (beta chain) is drawn from a study of shared clonotypes between healthy human individuals. CDR1 is MNHNS and CDR2 is SASEGT in the germline V gene. Trimming shortened V by 6 bases and J by 4 bases, and 7 bases separated the two germline ends. The CDR3 sequence is 12 residues long. Clones were sequenced by immunoSEQ multiplex PCR, and TCRdb holds only the in-frame ones, with some missing. The data hold 1,400,000 or so clones, with approximately 98.5% observed a single time. This sequence joins TRBV6-1 and TRBJ2-1; no firm D call. The receptor was derived from a man younger than 40 in good health. The source material was naive CD4+ T cells sorted from blood. Subset reported: CD45RA+ positively selected. Here the CDR3 DNA reads TGTGCCAGCAGCCCCGGGTACAATGAGCAGTTCTTC. Amino acid sequence: CASSPGYNEQFF.